This T cell receptor (beta chain) derives from a study of T cells in localized non-small cell lung cancer. Note on this clone: Its antigen remains unknown.

The study's findings and limits: Heterogeneity cannot be ruled out, as sequencing used one tumor region only.

Method: immunoSEQ multiplex PCR; TCRdb's copy keeps in-frame clones and lacks some. The sample holds around 79,000 clones, over 60% seen once. CDR1 and CDR2 from the germline V gene are SGHRS and YFSETQ. The CDR3 is 15 residues long. V was cut by 0 bases and J by 2 bases, with 10 bases left in between. The gene calls are TRBV5-1 and TRBJ2-3; D is undetermined. The sample consisted of PBMCs, taken before any cancer treatment. This TCR derives from a man aged 40 to 69 with stage II squamous cell lung carcinoma. In DNA form, the CDR3 reads TGCGCCAGCAGCTTGGAGTACCACAACACAGATACGCAGTATTTT. It translates to CASSLEYHNTDTQYF.